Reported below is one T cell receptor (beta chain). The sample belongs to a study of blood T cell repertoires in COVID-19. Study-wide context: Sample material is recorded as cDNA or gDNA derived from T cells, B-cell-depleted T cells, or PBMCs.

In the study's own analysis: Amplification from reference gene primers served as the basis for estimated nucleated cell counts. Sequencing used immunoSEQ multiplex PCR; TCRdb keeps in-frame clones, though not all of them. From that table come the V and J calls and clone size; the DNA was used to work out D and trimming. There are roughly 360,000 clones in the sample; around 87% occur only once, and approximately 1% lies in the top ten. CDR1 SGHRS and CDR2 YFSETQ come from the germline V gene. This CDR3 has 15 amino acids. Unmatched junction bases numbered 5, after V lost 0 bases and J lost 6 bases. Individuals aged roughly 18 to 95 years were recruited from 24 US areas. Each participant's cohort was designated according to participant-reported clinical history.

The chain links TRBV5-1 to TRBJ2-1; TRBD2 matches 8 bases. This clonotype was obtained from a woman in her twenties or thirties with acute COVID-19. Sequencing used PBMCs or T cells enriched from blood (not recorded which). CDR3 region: CASSLVAGGTNEQFF. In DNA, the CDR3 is TGCGCCAGCAGCTTGGTGGCGGGGGGCACCAATGAGCAGTTCTTC.